Following are 6 T cell receptor beta chains from one sample sequenced in a study of T cell responses to AZD1222 COVID-19 vaccine. Assay: immunoSEQ multiplex PCR; the TCRdb copy retains only in-frame clones and omits some. Of roughly 150,000 clones listed, approximately 88% are singletons. The sample in question was peripheral blood, obtained on day 0 of AZD1222 vaccination. All receptors derive from an adult in good health.

The chain combines TRBV19 with TRBJ1-4; D not certain. The V end lost 7 bases, the J end lost 2 bases, and 14 bases lay between the germline ends. The CDR3 is 15 amino acids. Per germline, CDR1 LNHDA and CDR2 SQIVND (reference sequence). CDR3 nucleotides: TGTGCCAGTAATTCCGACCGTGCTACTAATGAAAAACTGTTTTTT. Protein product: CASNSDRATNEKLFF.

The chain uses TRBV10-3 and TRBJ1-1, with D hard to call. Germline CDR1 reads ENHRY; CDR2 reads SYGVKD. The CDR3 covers 16 residues. Trimming took 4 bases from V and 1 from J, leaving 16 bases between them. The CDR3 loop is CAISGGGGAGNTEAFF. The CDR3 DNA sequence: TGTGCCATCAGTGGGGGTGGCGGCGCGGGGAACACTGAAGCTTTCTTT.

This clone has just one count. V gene TRBV7-2 combines with J gene TRBJ2-5; no firm D call. This CDR3 comprises 12 residues. Germline values: CDR1 SGHTA, CDR2 FQGNSA. Trimming pared 4 bases from V and 5 bases from J, leaving 8 bases between. CDR3 nucleotides: TGTGCCAGCAGCTCCTCCAGGGAGACCCAGTACTTC. Residues: CASSSSRETQYF.

The chain uses TRBV7-6 and TRBJ2-6; D gene ambiguous. Germline V gene lookup returns CDR1 SGHVS and CDR2 FNYEAQ. With 5 bases removed from V and 0 bases from J, the gap between germline ends came to 8 bases. The CDR3 is 15 residues long. CDR3 DNA: TGTGCCAGCAGCAAAGTGGACTCTGGGGCCAACGTCCTGACTTTC. Translating it yields CASSKVDSGANVLTF. The variable domain in full, completed from reference TRBV7-6 and TRBJ2-6, reads GAGVSQSPRYKVTKRGQDVALRCDPISGHVSLYWYRQALGQGPEFLTYFNYEAQQDKSGLPNDRFSAERPEGSISTLTIQRTEQRDSAMYRCASSKVDSGANVLTFGAGSRLTVL.

The V and J genes are TRBV3-1 (or the pseudogene TRBV3-2) and TRBJ2-4; no clear D. Trimming left V 3 bases short and J 7 bases short, with 13 bases between. The V gene's germline CDR1 is LGHDT and CDR2 YNNKEL (reference sequence). The CDR3 consists of 14 residues. CDR3: CASSQLMSVNIQYF. CDR3 coding DNA: TGTGCCAGCAGCCAGTTGATGAGTGTTAACATTCAGTACTTC.

The genes are TRBV6-5 and TRBJ1-1, with a tentative D call TRBD1 (5 bases). The germline gives CDR1 MNHEY, CDR2 SVGAGI. Between the trimmed V and J ends, which lost 7 bases and 0 bases, there was a span of 12 bases. The CDR3 has 14 residues. CDR3 DNA: TGTGCCAGCACCTGGGGGGGATTGAACACTGAAGCTTTCTTT. Protein product: CASTWGGLNTEAFF.